Listed here are 15 T cell receptor beta chains from one sample, sequenced in a study of Graves' ophthalmopathy and Graves' hyperthyroidism. RNA transcripts were the source from which TCR beta CDR3 regions were amplified. RT-PCR was first run with HTBI primers, then multiplex PCR in a second round. In TCRdb, the multiplex PCR reads were re-called with MiXCR into one record per CDR3 protein. The sample holds roughly 600,000 distinct CDR3 sequences, about 40% seen once. Sequencing input: peripheral blood or thyroid tissue (not recorded which). These receptors originate from an adult man with Graves' hyperthyroidism.

V gene TRBV5-1 combines with J gene TRBJ1-4, with a possible D match to TRBD1 (5 bases). The V gene lost 7 bases and the J gene lost 5 bases, with 24 bases spanning the gap. The CDR3 contains 17 residues. Germline values: CDR1 SGHRS, CDR2 YFSETQ. This CDR3 is CASERAGTSGSNEKLFF. The DNA for the CDR3 is TGCGCCAGCGAGCGGGCCGGGACTAGCGGGAGCAATGAAAAACTGTTTTTT. Variable domain in full (rest from reference TRBV5-1 and TRBJ1-4): KAGVTQTPRYLIKTRGQQVTLSCSPISGHRSVSWYQQTPGQGLQFLFEYFSETQRNKGNFPGRFSGRQFSNSRSEMNVSTLELGDSALYLCASERAGTSGSNEKLFFGSGTQLSVL.

This clonotype was recorded once. The J gene is TRBJ2-7, the V gene TRBV2; maybe TRBD2 (6 bases). The assigned J gene may be wrong: the sequence end matches TRBJ2-1 better. The CDR3 is made up of 14 amino acids. The germline CDR1 and CDR2 sequences are SNHLY and FYNNEI. CDR3 residues: CASEPGLAYNEQFF. The CDR3 DNA is TGTGCCAGCGAACCGGGACTTGCCTACAATGAGCAGTTCTTC.

To note about this clonotype: The germline gene is not matched at one end of the junction; a read error may be the cause. The V call is TRBV7-8, the J call TRBJ2-2; tentatively, D is TRBD1 (6 bases). The CDR3 runs 14 residues. Germline values: CDR1 SGHVS, CDR2 FQNEAQ. The CDR3: CASSHLQGVGELLF. Here the CDR3 DNA reads TGTGCCAGCAGCCATTTACAGGGTGTCGGGGAGCTGCTTTTT.

This clonotype was seen at least ten times. V is TRBV4-2 and J is TRBJ1-6; maybe TRBD1 (5 bases). CDR3 length equals 16 residues. The germline V gene has CDR1 LGHNA and CDR2 YNFKEQ. V was cut by 1 base and J by 14 bases, with 21 bases left in between. The CDR3 DNA reads as TGTGCCAGCAGCCAAGCCGGGACGCAAACTAAAGCGGCCCTCCACTTT. Its protein product is CASSQAGTQTKAALHF.

The chain has TRBV19 and TRBJ1-1; 9 bases match TRBD1. Germline V gene sequence: CDR1 LNHDA, CDR2 SQIVND (reference sequence). The junction had 10 bases not matched to a gene; V was cut back by 6 bases and J by 2 bases. The CDR3 consists of 16 residues. CDR3 sequence reads: CASSAGQGRSNTEAFF. In DNA form, the CDR3 reads TGTGCCAGTAGCGCCGGACAGGGGAGAAGCAACACTGAAGCTTTCTTT. Full variable domain (remainder filled in from reference TRBV19 and TRBJ1-1): DGGITQSPKYLFRKEGQNVTLSCEQNLNHDAMYWYRQDPGQGLRLIYYSQIVNDFQKGDIAEGYSVSREKKESFPLTVTSAQKNPTAFYLCASSAGQGRSNTEAFFGQGTRLTVV.

About this clonotype: Possible read error: a much larger clone is one base away. The chain links TRBV2 to TRBJ1-1; a possible D gene is TRBD1 (5 bases). This CDR3 is 14 amino acids long. V lost 6 bases and J 1 base, leaving 12 bases between the germline ends. Germline V gives CDR1 SNHLY, CDR2 FYNNEI. CDR3 nucleotides: TGTGCCAGCAGAAACAAGGGGCGGAACACTGAAGCTTTCTTT. As protein: CASRNKGRNTEAFF.

The chain is built from TRBV12-3 or TRBV12-4 and TRBJ2-3; D may be TRBD2 (7 bases). CDR3 length equals 17 residues. V gave up 6 bases and J gave up 2 bases, with 21 bases separating them. CDR3: CASSVSPRGAFTDTQYF. The CDR3 DNA sequence: TGTGCCAGCAGCGTAAGCCCCCGGGGGGCTTTCACAGATACGCAGTATTTT.

This clonotype was observed many times. This rearrangement joins TRBV7-8 to TRBJ2-2; D is undetermined. The germline gives CDR1 SGHVS, CDR2 FQNEAQ. The ends were cut back, 3 bases at V and 4 bases at J, with 15 bases in the middle. This CDR3 is built from 16 residues. CDR3 coding DNA: TGTGCCAGCAGCTTCCGGCTTCCTACCGGCACCGGGGAGCTGTTTTTT. This translates into CASSFRLPTGTGELFF.

With respect to this clonotype: A read error may explain this, as a much larger clone is one base away. The chain joins TRBV7-3 to TRBJ1-2, with TRBD1 as a possible D gene (5 bases). V was cut by 5 bases and J by 5 bases, with 18 bases left in between. CDR1 SGHTA and CDR2 FQGTGA come from the germline V gene. The length of the CDR3 is 15 residues. Here the CDR3 reads CASSRGTMVQYGYTF. CDR3 sequence (DNA): TGTGCCAGCAGCCGCGGGACGATGGTACAGTATGGCTACACCTTC. Full variable domain (rest looked up from reference TRBV7-3 and TRBJ1-2): GAGVSQTPSNKVTEKGKYVELRCDPISGHTALYWYRQSLGQGPEFLIYFQGTGAADDSGLPNDRFFAVRPEGSVSTLKIQRTERGDSAVYLCASSRGTMVQYGYTFGSGTRLTVV.

This clonotype was observed at least ten times. The chain links TRBV29-1 to TRBJ2-5, with 10 positions matching TRBD1. Germline V gene data show CDR1 as SQVTM and CDR2 as ANQGSEA. This CDR3 is 12 amino acids long. The junction had 2 bases not matched to a gene; V was cut back by 6 bases and J by 4 bases. CDR3 residues: CSVDRGLETQYF. The CDR3 DNA reads TGCAGCGTCGACAGGGGGCTAGAGACCCAGTACTTC.

This clonotype was detected many times. The chain employs TRBV29-1 and TRBJ2-7; no clear D gene. The CDR3 is 11 residues long. Germline V lookup: CDR1 SQVTM, CDR2 ANQGSEA. V lost 2 bases, J lost 7 bases, and 9 bases lay in between. DNA of the CDR3: TGCAGCGTTGAATTGGGTTGGGAGCAGTACTTC. Amino acids: CSVELGWEQYF.

This clonotype occurred many times. The gene calls are TRBV7-3 and TRBJ2-7, with TRBD2 identical over 10 bases. CDR3 length: 17 residues. The V gene end was trimmed by 7 bases and the J gene end by 1 base; junction bases not matched to a gene: 13. Germline V gene sequence: CDR1 SGHTA, CDR2 FQGTGA. In nucleotides, the CDR3 is TGTGCCAGCACCCCAGGGCGAGAGCGGGGGGGTTCCTACGAGCAGTACTTC. This codes for CASTPGRERGGSYEQYF.

This clonotype was found many times. The chain links TRBV29-1 to TRBJ1-1, with D hard to call. This CDR3 has 13 amino acids. CDR1 is SQVTM and CDR2 is ANQGSEA in the germline V gene. Trimming removed 6 bases from V and 0 bases from J, with 11 bases in between. CDR3 DNA sequence: TGCAGCGTGGAAACGGGAGTGAACACTGAAGCTTTCTTT. Residues: CSVETGVNTEAFF.

This clonotype was observed many times. The CDR3 nucleotides read TGTGCCAGCAGCTTTTACAGGGGGCAGGTCCTCCACTTT. It codes for CASSFYRGQVLHF. This chain connects TRBV5-6 to TRBJ1-6; 9 bases are a match to TRBD1. Germline V CDR1 and CDR2: SGHDT, YYEEEE. Unmatched junction bases numbered 6, after V lost 2 bases and J lost 15 bases. The CDR3 runs to 13 residues.

This clonotype was recorded many times. The chain carries TRBV9 and TRBJ1-2, with 7 bases lining up with TRBD1. The CDR3 length is 15 residues. The germline V gene encodes CDR1 SGDLS and CDR2 YYNGEE. Losses at the gene ends were 3 bases for V and 6 bases for J; bases not matched to a gene: 11. CDR3 sequence (DNA): TGTGCCAGCAGCGCGGAACGGGACAGCCTAAATGGCTACACCTTC. It translates to CASSAERDSLNGYTF.